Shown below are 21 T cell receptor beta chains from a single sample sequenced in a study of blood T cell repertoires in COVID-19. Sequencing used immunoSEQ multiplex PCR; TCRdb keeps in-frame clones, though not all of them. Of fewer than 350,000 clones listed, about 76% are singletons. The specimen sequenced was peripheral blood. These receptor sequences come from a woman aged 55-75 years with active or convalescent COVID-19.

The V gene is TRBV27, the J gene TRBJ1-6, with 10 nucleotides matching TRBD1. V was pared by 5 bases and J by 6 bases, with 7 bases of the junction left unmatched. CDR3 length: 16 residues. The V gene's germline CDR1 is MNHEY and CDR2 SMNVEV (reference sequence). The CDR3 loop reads CASSPLGTGVNSPLHF. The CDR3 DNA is TGTGCCAGCAGTCCCTTGGGGACAGGGGTTAATTCACCCCTCCACTTT.

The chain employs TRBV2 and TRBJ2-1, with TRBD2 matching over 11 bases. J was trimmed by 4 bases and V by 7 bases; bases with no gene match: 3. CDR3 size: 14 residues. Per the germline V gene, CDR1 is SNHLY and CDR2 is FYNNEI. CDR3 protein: CASTLAGEYNEQFF. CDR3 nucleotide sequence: TGTGCCAGCACACTAGCGGGGGAATACAATGAGCAGTTCTTC.

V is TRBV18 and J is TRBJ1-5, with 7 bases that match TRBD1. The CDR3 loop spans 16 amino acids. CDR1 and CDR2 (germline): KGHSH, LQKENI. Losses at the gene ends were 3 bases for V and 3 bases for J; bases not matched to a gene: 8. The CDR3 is CASSPQPGQDNQPQHF. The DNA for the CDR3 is TGTGCCAGCTCACCCCAACCCGGACAGGACAATCAGCCCCAGCATTTT. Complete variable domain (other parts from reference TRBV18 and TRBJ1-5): NAGVMQNPRHLVRRRGQEARLRCSPMKGHSHVYWYRQLPEEGLKFMVYLQKENIIDESGMPKERFSAEFPKEGPSILRIQQVVRGDSAAYFCASSPQPGQDNQPQHFGDGTRLSIL.

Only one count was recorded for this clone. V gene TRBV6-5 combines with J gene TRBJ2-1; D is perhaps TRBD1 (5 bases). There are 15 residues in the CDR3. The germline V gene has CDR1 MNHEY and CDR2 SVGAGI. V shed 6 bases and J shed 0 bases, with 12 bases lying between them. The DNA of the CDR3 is TGTGCCAGCAGCCCAACAGGCAGCTCCTACAATGAGCAGTTCTTC. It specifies CASSPTGSSYNEQFF.

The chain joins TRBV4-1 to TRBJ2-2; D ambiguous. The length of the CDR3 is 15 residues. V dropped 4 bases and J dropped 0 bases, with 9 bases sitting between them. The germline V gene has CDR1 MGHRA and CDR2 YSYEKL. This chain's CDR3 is CASSPEETNTGELFF. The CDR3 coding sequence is TGCGCCAGCAGCCCCGAGGAGACGAACACCGGGGAGCTGTTTTTT.

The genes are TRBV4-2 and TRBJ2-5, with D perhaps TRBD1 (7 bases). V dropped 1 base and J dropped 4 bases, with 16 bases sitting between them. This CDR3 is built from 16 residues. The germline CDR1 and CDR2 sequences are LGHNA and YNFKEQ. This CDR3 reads CASSQVGGGFGETQYF. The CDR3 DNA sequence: TGTGCCAGCAGCCAAGTCGGAGGGGGCTTCGGAGAGACCCAGTACTTC.

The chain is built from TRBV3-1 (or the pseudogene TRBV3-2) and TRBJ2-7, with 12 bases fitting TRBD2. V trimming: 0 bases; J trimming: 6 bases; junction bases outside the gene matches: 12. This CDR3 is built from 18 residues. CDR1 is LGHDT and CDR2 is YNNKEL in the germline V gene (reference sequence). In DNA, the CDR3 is TGTGCCAGCAGCCAAGAACTCCCCCCTAGCGGGGGGGGGTTCGAGCAGTACTTC. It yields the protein CASSQELPPSGGGFEQYF.

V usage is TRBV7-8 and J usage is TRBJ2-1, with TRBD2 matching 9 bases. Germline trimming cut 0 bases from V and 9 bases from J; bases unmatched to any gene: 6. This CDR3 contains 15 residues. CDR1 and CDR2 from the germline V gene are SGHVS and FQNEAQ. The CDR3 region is CASSLAGGGAGEQFF. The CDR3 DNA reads TGTGCCAGCAGCTTAGCGGGCGGGGGGGCCGGTGAGCAGTTCTTC.

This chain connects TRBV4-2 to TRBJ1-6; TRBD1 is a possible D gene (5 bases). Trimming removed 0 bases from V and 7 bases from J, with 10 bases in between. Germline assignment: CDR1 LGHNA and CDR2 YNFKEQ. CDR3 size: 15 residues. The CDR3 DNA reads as TGTGCCAGCAGCCAAGATGACAGCTCCAATTCACCCCTCCACTTT. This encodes CASSQDDSSNSPLHF.

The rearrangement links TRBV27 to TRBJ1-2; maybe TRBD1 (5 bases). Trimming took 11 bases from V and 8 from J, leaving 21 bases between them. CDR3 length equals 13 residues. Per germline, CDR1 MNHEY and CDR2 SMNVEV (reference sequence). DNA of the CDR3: TGTGCCGGGGGGGACGTCCGGGCCTACGGCTACACCTTC. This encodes CAGGDVRAYGYTF.

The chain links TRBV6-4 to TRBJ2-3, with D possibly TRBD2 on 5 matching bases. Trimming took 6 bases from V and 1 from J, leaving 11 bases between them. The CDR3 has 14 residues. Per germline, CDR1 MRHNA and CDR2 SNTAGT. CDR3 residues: CASSLDFGTDTQYF. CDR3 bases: TGTGCCAGCAGCTTGGACTTTGGCACAGATACGCAGTATTTT.

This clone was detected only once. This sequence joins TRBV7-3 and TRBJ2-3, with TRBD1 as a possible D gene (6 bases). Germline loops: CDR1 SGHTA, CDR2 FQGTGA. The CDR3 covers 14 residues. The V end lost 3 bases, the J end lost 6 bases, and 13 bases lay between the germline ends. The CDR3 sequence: CASSFQTGRDTQYF. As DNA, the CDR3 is TGTGCCAGCAGCTTTCAGACAGGTAGGGATACGCAGTATTTT.

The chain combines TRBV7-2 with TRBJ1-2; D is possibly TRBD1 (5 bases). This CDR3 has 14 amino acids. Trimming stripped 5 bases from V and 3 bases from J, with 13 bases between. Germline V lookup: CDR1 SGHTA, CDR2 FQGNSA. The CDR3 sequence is CASSPTGPDYGYTF. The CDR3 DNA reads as TGTGCCAGCAGCCCAACAGGTCCGGACTATGGCTACACCTTC.

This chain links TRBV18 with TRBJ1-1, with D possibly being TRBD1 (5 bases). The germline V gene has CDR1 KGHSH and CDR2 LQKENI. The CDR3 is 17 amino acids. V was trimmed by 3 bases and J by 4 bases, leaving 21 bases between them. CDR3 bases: TGTGCCAGCTCACCGGTTCAGGGAGGAAAGGGGACCACTGAAGCTTTCTTT. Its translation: CASSPVQGGKGTTEAFF.

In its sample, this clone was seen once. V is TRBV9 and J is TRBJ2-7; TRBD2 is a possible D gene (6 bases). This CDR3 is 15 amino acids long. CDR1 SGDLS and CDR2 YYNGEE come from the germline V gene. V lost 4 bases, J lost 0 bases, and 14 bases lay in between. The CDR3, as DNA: TGTGCCAGCAGCCCGGGGGACTCGTACTCCTACGAGCAGTACTTC. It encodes CASSPGDSYSYEQYF.

CDR3 nucleotide sequence: TGTGCCAGCAGCCCGGGACAGGGGGCCTATGGCTACACCTTC. Its translation is CASSPGQGAYGYTF. V usage is TRBV7-2 and J usage is TRBJ1-2; 12 bases align to TRBD1. Germline V gives CDR1 SGHTA, CDR2 FQGNSA. This CDR3 is 14 amino acids long. V lost 5 bases and J lost 4; bases outside the gene matches: 2.

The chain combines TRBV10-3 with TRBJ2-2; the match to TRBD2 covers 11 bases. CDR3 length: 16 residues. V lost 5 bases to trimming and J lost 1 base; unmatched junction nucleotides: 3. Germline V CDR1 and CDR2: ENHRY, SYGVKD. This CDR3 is CAISSSGGQNTGELFF. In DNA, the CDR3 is TGTGCCATCAGTTCTAGCGGGGGGCAGAACACCGGGGAGCTGTTTTTT.

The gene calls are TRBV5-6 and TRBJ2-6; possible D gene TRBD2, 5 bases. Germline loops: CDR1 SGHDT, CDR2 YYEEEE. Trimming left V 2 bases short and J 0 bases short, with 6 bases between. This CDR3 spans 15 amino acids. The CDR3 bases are TGTGCCAGCAGCTTAGGGAGCTCTGGGGCCAACGTCCTGACTTTC. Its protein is CASSLGSSGANVLTF.

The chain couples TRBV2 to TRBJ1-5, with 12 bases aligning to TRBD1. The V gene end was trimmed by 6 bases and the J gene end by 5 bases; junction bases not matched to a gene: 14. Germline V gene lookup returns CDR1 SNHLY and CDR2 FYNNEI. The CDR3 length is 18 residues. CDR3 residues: CASSPPQKGTGGDQPQHF. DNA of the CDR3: TGTGCCAGCAGCCCACCTCAAAAGGGGACAGGGGGCGATCAGCCCCAGCATTTT.

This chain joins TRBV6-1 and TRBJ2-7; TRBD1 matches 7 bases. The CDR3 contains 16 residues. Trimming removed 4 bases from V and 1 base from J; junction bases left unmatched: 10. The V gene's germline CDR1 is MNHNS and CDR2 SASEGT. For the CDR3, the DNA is TGTGCCAGCAGTGTCGGGACAGCATCTAGATCCTACGAGCAGTACTTC. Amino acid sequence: CASSVGTASRSYEQYF.

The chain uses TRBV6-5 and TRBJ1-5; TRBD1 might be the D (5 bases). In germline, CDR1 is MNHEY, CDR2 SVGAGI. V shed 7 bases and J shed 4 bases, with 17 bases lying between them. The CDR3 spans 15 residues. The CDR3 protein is CASTGKGMGNQPQHF. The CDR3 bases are TGTGCCAGCACCGGCAAGGGGATGGGGAATCAGCCCCAGCATTTT.